Below are 29 T cell receptor beta chains sequenced from a single sample in a study of long-term antiretroviral therapy in people with HIV. Survey-level resolution applied to immunoSEQ assay v3.0. Profiled with immunoSEQ multiplex PCR; TCRdb holds only in-frame clones, not every one. The top ten hold 3.2% of the sample, which has more than 30,000 clones, more than 75% seen once. Sequenced material: unsorted PBMCs, taken 1.9 years after starting antiretroviral therapy. All receptors derive from a man between 18 and 29 years old with HIV.

The chain carries TRBV21-1 and TRBJ2-7; TRBD2 is the table's D call, not checked against the DNA. TRBV21-1 is classified as a pseudogene. The CDR3 is 13 amino acids. The chain's CDR3 is CASSKGEGLEQYF. The CDR3 region has the DNA TGTGCCAGCAGCAAAGGGGAGGGTTTGGAGCAGTACTTC.

This clone has a handful of counts. The same CDR3 is also encoded by other DNA sequences in this sample. CDR3 nucleotides: TGTGCCAGCAGCTTGAGGGGGGAAAAACTGTTTTTT. This translates into CASSLRGEKLFF. The rearrangement joins TRBV5-4 to TRBJ1-4, with TRBD1 as a possible D gene (6 bases). V was clipped by 1 base and J by 8 bases, with 6 bases between them. The CDR3 runs 12 residues. Germline loops: CDR1 SGHNT, CDR2 YYREEE (reference sequence).

This clone appeared a single time. V usage is TRBV11-2 and J usage is TRBJ2-4; TRBD1 aligns across 7 bases. This CDR3 is built from 14 residues. CDR1 is SGHAT, CDR2 FQNNGV, per germline. With V trimmed by 3 bases and J by 9 bases, 8 bases remained unmatched. The CDR3 region is CASSLNTGVLIQYF. The CDR3 DNA sequence: TGTGCCAGCAGCTTGAACACAGGGGTCCTCATTCAGTACTTC.

This clone was seen only once. The rearrangement uses TRBV4-2 and TRBJ2-5, with D tentatively TRBD1 or TRBD2 (7 bases each). There are 17 residues in the CDR3. Germline V gene lookup returns CDR1 LGHNA and CDR2 YNFKEQ. Trimming shortened V by 4 bases and J by 5 bases, and 23 bases separated the two germline ends. CDR3 nucleotides: TGTGCCAGCAGCCGATCGGGGTCGAGGGGGCGGGGGGAGACCCAGTACTTC. The encoded protein is CASSRSGSRGRGETQYF.

V usage is TRBV6-6 and J usage is TRBJ1-1; 9 positions agree with TRBD1. The junction had 12 bases not matched to a gene; V was cut back by 7 bases and J by 3 bases. Per the germline V gene, CDR1 is MNHNY and CDR2 is SVGAGI (reference sequence). The CDR3 length is 16 residues. The CDR3 protein is CASTVPGQGGDTEAFF. Written as DNA, the CDR3 is TGTGCCAGCACCGTCCCGGGACAGGGAGGGGACACTGAAGCTTTCTTT.

The J gene is TRBJ1-6, the V gene TRBV28; D gene ambiguous. CDR1 and CDR2 from the germline V gene are MDHEN and SYDVKM. This CDR3 comprises 13 residues. V was trimmed by 6 bases and J by 10 bases, leaving 13 bases between them. As DNA, the CDR3 is TGTGCCAGCAGCCGGCAGAGTGACTCACCCCTCCACTTT. Amino acids: CASSRQSDSPLHF.

The CDR3 nucleotides are TGTGCCAGCAGCGCCCTACAGGGAAAGGGCAATCAGCCCCAGCATTTT. Amino acids: CASSALQGKGNQPQHF. The V and J genes are TRBV9 and TRBJ1-5, with D perhaps matching TRBD1 (6 bases). The CDR3 length is 16 residues. Between the trimmed V and J ends, which lost 3 bases and 2 bases, there was a span of 15 bases. CDR1 and CDR2 from the germline V gene are SGDLS and YYNGEE.

This clone appeared a single time. V is TRBV9 and J is TRBJ1-5; perhaps TRBD1 as D (5 bases). This CDR3 is 15 amino acids long. Deletions cut 0 bases from V and 3 bases from J, with 10 bases between. The germline V gene encodes CDR1 SGDLS and CDR2 YYNGEE. CDR3 sequence: CASSVGVQANQPQHF. DNA of the CDR3: TGTGCCAGCAGCGTAGGTGTACAGGCCAATCAGCCCCAGCATTTT.

The V gene is TRBV19, the J gene TRBJ1-1; D uncertain. This CDR3 region has 14 residues. The V end lost 4 bases, the J end lost 1 base, and 10 bases lay between the germline ends. Looked up from germline, CDR1 is LNHDA and CDR2 is SQIVND (reference sequence). Here the CDR3 DNA reads TGTGCCAGTAGTAAGAGGGAATGGAACACTGAAGCTTTCTTT. It translates to CASSKREWNTEAFF.

The V and J genes are TRBV7-6 and TRBJ2-1; a possible D gene is TRBD1 (6 bases). The CDR3 is 15 residues long. Germline lookup yields CDR1 SGHVS and CDR2 FNYEAQ. The V gene lost 1 base and the J gene lost 4 bases, with 11 bases spanning the gap. In nucleotides, the CDR3 is TGTGCCAGCAGCTTAGTGCCAGGGGAGTACAATGAGCAGTTCTTC. This codes for CASSLVPGEYNEQFF. The full variable domain, in which reference TRBV7-6 and TRBJ2-1 provide the parts outside the CDR3, is GAGVSQSPRYKVTKRGQDVALRCDPISGHVSLYWYRQALGQGPEFLTYFNYEAQQDKSGLPNDRFSAERPEGSISTLTIQRTEQRDSAMYRCASSLVPGEYNEQFFGPGTRLTVL.

V usage is TRBV7-9 and J usage is TRBJ2-3; a weak D match, TRBD2 (6 bases). V was trimmed by 5 bases and J by 0 bases, leaving 12 bases between them. The CDR3 has 15 amino acids. Germline V gene sequence: CDR1 SEHNR, CDR2 FQNEAQ (reference sequence). The CDR3 protein is CASSRLAKSTDTQYF. In DNA, the CDR3 is TGTGCCAGCAGCCGTCTAGCGAAGAGCACAGATACGCAGTATTTT.

This chain uses TRBV28 with TRBJ2-7; D possibly corresponds to TRBD2 (6 bases). Between the trimmed V and J ends, which lost 6 bases and 0 bases, there was a span of 9 bases. From germline, CDR1 is MDHEN and CDR2 SYDVKM. The CDR3 extends over 13 amino acids. The DNA of the CDR3 is TGTGCCAGCAGCCCCGGGAGCTCCTACGAGCAGTACTTC. Amino acid sequence: CASSPGSSYEQYF. The full variable domain, in which reference TRBV28 and TRBJ2-7 provide the parts outside the CDR3, is DVKVTQSSRYLVKRTGEKVFLECVQDMDHENMFWYRQDPGLGLRLIYFSYDVKMKEKGDIPEGYSVSREKKERFSLILESASTNQTSMYLCASSPGSSYEQYFGPGTRLTVT.

The chain links TRBV28 to TRBJ2-7; D uncertain. The CDR3 is 15 residues long. V lost 2 bases, J lost 0 bases, and 11 bases lay in between. CDR1 is MDHEN and CDR2 is SYDVKM in the germline V gene. CDR3 DNA sequence: TGTGCCAGCAGTTTAACTGGGCAGAGCTCCTACGAGCAGTACTTC. Translation gives CASSLTGQSSYEQYF.

The V and J genes are TRBV30 and TRBJ2-2, with a tentative D call TRBD1 (5 bases). This CDR3 is 15 amino acids long. Per germline, CDR1 GTSNPN and CDR2 SVGIG (reference sequence). V lost 2 bases, J lost 5 bases, and 15 bases lay in between. CDR3 DNA sequence: TGTGCCTGGAGTACAGGACACGAAGGAACCGGGGAGCTGTTTTTT. Encoded protein: CAWSTGHEGTGELFF. Together with reference TRBV30 and TRBJ2-2, the CDR3 gives the full variable domain: SQTIHQWPATLVQPVGSPLSLECTVEGTSNPNLYWYRQAAGRGLQLLFYSVGIGQISSEVPQNLSASRPQDRQFILSSKKLLLSDSGFYLCAWSTGHEGTGELFFGEGSRLTVL.

The chain joins TRBV11-2 to TRBJ1-6, with TRBD1 matching 10 bases. V gave up 4 bases and J gave up 5 bases; unmatched junction bases: 2. CDR1 and CDR2 from the germline V gene are SGHAT and FQNNGV. The CDR3 is 15 amino acids. The CDR3 region is CASSSTGGHNSPLHF. Here the CDR3 DNA reads TGTGCCAGCAGCTCGACAGGGGGCCATAATTCACCCCTCCACTTT.

This chain joins TRBV6-5 and TRBJ1-1; D not resolved. The V gene lost 4 bases and the J gene lost 1 base, with 13 bases spanning the gap. The CDR3 is 15 residues long. CDR1 MNHEY and CDR2 SVGAGI come from the germline V gene. The CDR3 DNA sequence: TGTGCCAGCAGTTTTAGCACCTCTGGGAACACTGAAGCTTTCTTT. This gives the protein CASSFSTSGNTEAFF.

The V call is TRBV5-1, the J call TRBJ1-1; D not resolved. Germline V gives CDR1 SGHRS, CDR2 YFSETQ. V lost 4 bases, J lost 1 base, and 5 bases lay in between. The CDR3 spans 12 residues. The CDR3: CASSPTNTEAFF. In DNA form, the CDR3 reads TGCGCCAGCAGCCCTACGAACACTGAAGCTTTCTTT.

This chain joins TRBV28 and TRBJ1-3, with a tentative D call TRBD1 (5 bases). The V end lost 6 bases, the J end lost 4 bases, and 13 bases lay between the germline ends. Looked up from germline, CDR1 is MDHEN and CDR2 is SYDVKM. The CDR3 runs to 14 residues. The CDR3 loop is CASRIGTIGNTIYF. In nucleotides, the CDR3 is TGTGCCAGCAGAATCGGGACCATCGGAAACACCATATATTTT.

J is TRBJ2-5 and V is TRBV19; D possibly corresponds to TRBD1 (6 bases). CDR1 LNHDA and CDR2 SQIVND come from the germline V gene (reference sequence). V was shortened by 6 bases and J by 5 bases, with 22 bases between the two germline ends. The CDR3 contains 16 residues. The CDR3 region has the DNA TGTGCCAGTAGGCAAACCCTCAGGGGTCCGGGGGAGACCCAGTACTTC. This gives the protein CASRQTLRGPGETQYF.

The chain links TRBV5-6 to TRBJ2-5; D unclear. Trimming removed 4 bases from V and 7 bases from J, with 8 bases in between. Germline CDR1 and CDR2: SGHDT and YYEEEE. CDR3 length: 11 residues. Written as DNA, the CDR3 is TGTGCCAGCAGCGTCGGGTGGACCCAGTACTTC. This codes for CASSVGWTQYF.

This chain connects TRBV5-4 to TRBJ1-1; weak D call: TRBD1 (5 bases). V was clipped by 0 bases and J by 4 bases, with 10 bases between them. The CDR3 length is 14 residues. CDR1 SGHNT and CDR2 YYREEE come from the germline V gene (reference sequence). The CDR3: CASSLGGVGTEAFF. For the CDR3, the DNA is TGTGCCAGCAGCTTGGGAGGGGTAGGCACTGAAGCTTTCTTT.

This chain links TRBV7-9 with TRBJ2-6; tentatively, D is TRBD2 (6 bases). Trimming removed 3 bases at V and 0 bases at J, with 18 bases between. There are 19 residues in the CDR3. Germline-derived CDR1 and CDR2 are SEHNR and FQNEAQ (reference sequence). The CDR3 DNA reads TGTGCCAGCAGCTTTTATGGGACTTATCATAGCTCTGGGGCCAACGTCCTGACTTTC. This gives the protein CASSFYGTYHSSGANVLTF.

The rearrangement uses TRBV19 and TRBJ2-1, with D perhaps matching TRBD1 or TRBD2 (6 bases each). The CDR3 totals 18 residues. In germline, CDR1 is LNHDA, CDR2 SQIVND (reference sequence). V was shortened by 3 bases and J by 3 bases, with 21 bases between the two germline ends. CDR3 sequence reads: CASSITSGGTGNYNEQFF. The CDR3 region has the DNA TGTGCCAGTAGTATCACCTCCGGGGGCACAGGGAACTACAATGAGCAGTTCTTC.

The chain has TRBV6-1 and TRBJ2-1; a possible D gene is TRBD2 (6 bases). Per germline, CDR1 MNHNS and CDR2 SASEGT. The CDR3 is 15 residues long. V was pared by 8 bases and J by 4 bases, with 18 bases between. The CDR3 protein is CASGGNSEAYNEQFF. CDR3 DNA: TGTGCCAGCGGAGGGAACTCAGAGGCATACAATGAGCAGTTCTTC.

The chain couples TRBV11-2 to TRBJ2-3; the match to TRBD2 covers 9 bases. After removal of 4 bases from V and 3 bases from J, the junction contained 5 bases not matched to a gene. Looked up from germline, CDR1 is SGHAT and CDR2 is FQNNGV. This CDR3 contains 15 residues. DNA for the CDR3: TGTGCCAGCAGCTCATCTAGCGGGGTGACAGATACGCAGTATTTT. This translates into CASSSSSGVTDTQYF.

The V call is TRBV5-6, the J call TRBJ2-7, with D hard to call. CDR3 length equals 14 residues. Trimming pared 4 bases from V and 9 bases from J, leaving 20 bases between. CDR1 is SGHDT, CDR2 YYEEEE, per germline. The CDR3, as DNA: TGTGCCAGCAGCACCCTAGGTGGACCCCTGCGGCAGTACTTC. It specifies CASSTLGGPLRQYF.

The CDR3 loop reads CASSETAHTGELFF. DNA for the CDR3: TGTGCCAGCAGCGAGACCGCCCACACCGGGGAGCTGTTTTTT. V usage is TRBV9 and J usage is TRBJ2-2; no clear D gene. CDR1 and CDR2 (germline): SGDLS, YYNGEE. Trimming stripped 3 bases from V and 3 bases from J, with 9 bases between. This CDR3 comprises 14 residues.

This clone was counted a few times. DNA for the CDR3: TGCAGCGTTGATAAACAGGGAGGGGCTGAAGCTTTCTTT. Its protein product is CSVDKQGGAEAFF. The chain recombines TRBV29-1 with TRBJ1-1, with D possibly TRBD1 on 6 matching bases. The length of the CDR3 is 13 residues. Germline assignment: CDR1 SQVTM and CDR2 ANQGSEA. The V and J ends lost 3 bases and 6 bases respectively, with 14 bases between them.

The rearrangement links TRBV11-2 to TRBJ1-2; D ambiguous. Germline V gene sequence: CDR1 SGHAT, CDR2 FQNNGV. The CDR3 runs to 12 residues. Trimming removed 4 bases from V and 4 bases from J, with 7 bases in between. The CDR3 is CASSSLSYGYTF. The CDR3 nucleotides read TGTGCCAGCAGCTCTCTTAGCTATGGCTACACCTTC.